What follows describes a single T cell receptor beta chain. This record comes from a study of blood T cell repertoires in COVID-19. About the study: Samples taken during acute and convalescent COVID-19 were collected in the United States, Italy and Spain. PBMCs, B-cell-depleted T cells, or T cells provided the cDNA or gDNA that made up the material.

In the source study's methods: Nucleated cell counts were estimated from reference gene primer amplification. Libraries were prepared by immunoSEQ multiplex PCR; TCRdb keeps only in-frame clonotypes and omits some of them. That table furnishes V, J and clone size, whereas the DNA furnished D and trimming. The table has about 170,000 clones, approximately 88% seen once. This CDR3 comprises 15 residues. CDR1 is SGHTA, CDR2 FQGNSA, per germline. V lost 4 bases, J lost 5 bases, and 9 bases stayed unmatched. The TCR originated in a woman aged 55-69 years with acute or convalescent COVID-19. The genes are TRBV7-2 and TRBJ2-5, with 8 bases identical to TRBD2. Sequencing was carried out using peripheral blood. The DNA for the CDR3 is TGTGCCAGCAGCTCGAACACCGGGGGGGGCGAGACCCAGTACTTC. Its translation is CASSSNTGGGETQYF. The entire variable domain, with the rest obtained from reference TRBV7-2 and TRBJ2-5, is as follows: GAGVSQSPSNKVTEKGKDVELRCDPISGHTALYWYRQSLGQGLEFLIYFQGNSAPDKSGLPSDRFSAERTGGSVSTLTIQRTQQEDSAVYLCASSSNTGGGETQYFGPGTRLLVL.